The clone carrying this T cell receptor beta chain was recorded a few times. Its specificity is unknown. The sample comes from a study of human T cells and chemical hapten exposure. Study-level points and caveats: TCRs exceeding a frequency of 1 in 1000 stayed unchanged under DPC sensitization.

Total RNA was isolated from whole blood that had not been fractionated. In TCRdb, the 5' RACE reads were re-called with MiXCR into one record per CDR3 protein. The data show over 70,000 distinct CDR3 sequences, about 15% seen once. CDR1 is MNHNY, CDR2 SVGAGI, per germline (reference sequence). With 3 bases clipped from V and 6 bases from J, the junction kept 10 bases outside the gene matches. The CDR3 extends over 15 amino acids. The V and J genes are TRBV6-6 and TRBJ2-7; 8 bases map to TRBD1. The source is a female donor in good health. The CDR3 DNA follows: TGTGCCAGCAGTTATCGAAGGGGACAGGCGGGCGAGCAGTACTTC. Translating gives CASSYRRGQAGEQYF.